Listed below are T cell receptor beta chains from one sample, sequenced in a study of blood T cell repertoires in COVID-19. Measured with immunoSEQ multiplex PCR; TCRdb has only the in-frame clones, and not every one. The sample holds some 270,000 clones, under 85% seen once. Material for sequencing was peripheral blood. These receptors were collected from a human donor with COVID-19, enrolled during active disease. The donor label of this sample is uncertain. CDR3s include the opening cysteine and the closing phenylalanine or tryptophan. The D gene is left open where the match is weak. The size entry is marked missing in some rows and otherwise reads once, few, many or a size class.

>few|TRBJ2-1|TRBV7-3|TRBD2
TGTGCCAGCAGCCCCACCCCTAGCGGGAGGGCCTCTTGGGATGAGCAGTTCTTC
CASSPTPSGRASWDEQFF
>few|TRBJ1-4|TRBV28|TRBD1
TGTGCCAGCAGGCCTACAGGGGCGGCTGAAAAACTGTTTTTT
CASRPTGAAEKLFF
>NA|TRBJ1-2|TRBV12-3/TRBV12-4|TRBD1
TGTGCCAGCACCCCGACAGGGATCTATGGCTACACCTTC
CASTPTGIYGYTF
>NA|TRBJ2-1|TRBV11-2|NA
TGTGCCAGCAGCTTAGCGGGCGGGAATTACAATGAGCAGTTCTTC
CASSLAGGNYNEQFF
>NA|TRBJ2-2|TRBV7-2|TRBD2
TGTGCCAGCAGCTTAGCGTTGGTGGCTAGCGGGAGGGAGCTGTTTTTT
CASSLALVASGRELFF
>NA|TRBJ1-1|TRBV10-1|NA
TGCGCCAGCAGTGAGTCGCCCAGGAACACTGAAGCTTTCTTT
CASSESPRNTEAFF
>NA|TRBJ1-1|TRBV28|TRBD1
TGTGCCAGCAGTTTCCGAAGACAGGGGAACACTGAAGCTTTCTTT
CASSFRRQGNTEAFF
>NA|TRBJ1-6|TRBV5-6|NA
TGTGCCAGCGAGAGCTCCTATAATTCACCCCTCCACTTT
CASESSYNSPLHF
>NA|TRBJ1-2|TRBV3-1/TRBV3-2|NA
TGTGCCAGCAGCCAACAGGGTTTCTATGGCTACACCTTC
CASSQQGFYGYTF
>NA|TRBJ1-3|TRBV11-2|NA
TGTGCCAGCAGCTTAGACGCGTCCGGGGTAGGAAACACCATATATTTT
CASSLDASGVGNTIYF
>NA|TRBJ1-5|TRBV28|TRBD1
TGTGCCAGCAGTTCCGGGACAGGCGTTTATAGCAATCAGCCCCAGCATTTT
CASSSGTGVYSNQPQHF
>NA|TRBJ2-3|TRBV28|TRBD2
TGTGCCAGCAGTCCCTCTCTAGCGGGAGGCACAGATACGCAGTATTTT
CASSPSLAGGTDTQYF
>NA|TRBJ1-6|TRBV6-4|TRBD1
TGTGCCAGCAGTGCGGGACAGGGGGACAATTCACCCCTCCACTTT
CASSAGQGDNSPLHF
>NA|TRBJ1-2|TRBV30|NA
TGTGCCTGGAGCCGGGAGGGGAACTATGGCTACACCTTC
CAWSREGNYGYTF
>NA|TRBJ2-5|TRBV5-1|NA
TGCGCCAGCAGCTTGGGTCCAGGGTTGGTGGAGACCCAGTACTTC
CASSLGPGLVETQYF
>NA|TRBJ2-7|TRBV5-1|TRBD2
TGCGCCAGCAGCTTGATCGGAGTAGCGGGAGCTCCCGAGCAGTACTTC
CASSLIGVAGAPEQYF
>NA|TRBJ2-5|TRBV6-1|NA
TGTGCCAGCAGTGAAATAGAAGAGACCCAGTACTTC
CASSEIEETQYF
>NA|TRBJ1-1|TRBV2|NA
TGTGCCAGCAGGGCCGGACAGACCCAAGGGTGGGCTTTCTTT
CASRAGQTQGWAFF
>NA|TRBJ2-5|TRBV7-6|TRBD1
TGTGCCAGCAGCTTAGCCCGGACAGGGGGAGAGACCCAGTACTTC
CASSLARTGGETQYF
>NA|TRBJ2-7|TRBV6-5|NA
TGTGCCAGCAGTTACGCGGGAAGGGGCTACGAGCAGTACTTC
CASSYAGRGYEQYF
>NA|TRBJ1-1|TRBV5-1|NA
TGCGCCAGCAGCTTTAGCTCGAGGGTGAACACTGAAGCTTTCTTT
CASSFSSRVNTEAFF
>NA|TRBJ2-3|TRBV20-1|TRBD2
TGCAGTGCTAGTTACCTAGCGGGAGTGGGAGATACGCAGTATTTT
CSASYLAGVGDTQYF
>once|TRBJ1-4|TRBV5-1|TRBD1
TGCGCCAGCAGCTTGGATTTTAGGGGGCGGGCTACAACTAATGAAAAACTGTTTTTT
CASSLDFRGRATTNEKLFF
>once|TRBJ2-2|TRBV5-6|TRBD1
TGTGCCAGCAGCAGTACAGGGGGCGCGGGCACCGGGGAGCTGTTTTTT
CASSSTGGAGTGELFF
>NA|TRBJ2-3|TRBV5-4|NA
TGTGCCAGCAGCTTGGGGCCCGATAGCGGAACCTCCGATACGCAGTATTTT
CASSLGPDSGTSDTQYF
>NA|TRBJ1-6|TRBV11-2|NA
TGTGCCAGCAGCTTAGACTATCCGGGGGCCCTCCACTTT
CASSLDYPGALHF
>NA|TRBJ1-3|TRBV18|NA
TGTGCCAGCTCACCCATACAGGACATTTCGGCCATATATTTT
CASSPIQDISAIYF
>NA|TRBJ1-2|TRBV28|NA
TGTGCCAGCAGTACTACGCAGGGGTCACGAGTTGGCTACACCTTC
CASSTTQGSRVGYTF
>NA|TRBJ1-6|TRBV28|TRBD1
TGTGCCAGCAGTTTATGGGGGACAGGCTCCTATAATTCACCCCTCCACTTT
CASSLWGTGSYNSPLHF
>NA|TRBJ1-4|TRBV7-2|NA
TGTGCCAGCAGCTTGGCGGGTCTGGCTTACGGTAATGAAAAACTGTTTTTT
CASSLAGLAYGNEKLFF
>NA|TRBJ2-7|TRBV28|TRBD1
TGTGCCAGCACCCGAACCTGGGACAGTAGATCCTACGAGCAGTACTTC
CASTRTWDSRSYEQYF
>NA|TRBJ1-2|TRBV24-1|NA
TGTGCCACCAGTGACGCCGAGGCAGGGCGAAACTATGGCTACACCTTC
CATSDAEAGRNYGYTF
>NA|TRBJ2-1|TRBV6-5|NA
TGTGCCAGCAGGGCGGGCGCCGGCTCCTACAATGAGCAGTTCTTC
CASRAGAGSYNEQFF
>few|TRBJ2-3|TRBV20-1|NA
TGCAGTGCCTCGGGGGATACGCAGTATTTT
CSASGDTQYF
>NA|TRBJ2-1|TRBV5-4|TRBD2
TGTGCCAGCAGCCAACCTCGGACTAGCGGGAGGGCCTACAATGAGCAGTTCTTC
CASSQPRTSGRAYNEQFF
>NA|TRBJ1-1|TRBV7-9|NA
TGTGCCAGCAGTCCCGGGTTTGAAGCTTTCTTT
CASSPGFEAFF
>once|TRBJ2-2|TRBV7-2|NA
TGTGCCAGCAGCCCACTGACGGGAATCAGAAACACCGGGGAGCTGTTTTTT
CASSPLTGIRNTGELFF
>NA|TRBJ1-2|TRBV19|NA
TGTGCCAGTGGGCGGCGTGACAGCCAGAACTATGGCTACACCTTC
CASGRRDSQNYGYTF
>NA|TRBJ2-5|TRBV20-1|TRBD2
TGCAGTGCTAGTGGGAGAGTAAGCGGGAGTGGAGAGACCCAGTACTTC
CSASGRVSGSGETQYF
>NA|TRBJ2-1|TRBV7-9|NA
TGTGCCAGCAGCTTCGGGAGCTTCCCCGGGGAGCAGTTCTTC
CASSFGSFPGEQFF
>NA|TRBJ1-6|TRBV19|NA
TGTGCCAGTACCGCAGTCCATAATTCACCCCTCCACTTT
CASTAVHNSPLHF
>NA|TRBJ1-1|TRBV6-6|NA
TGTGCCAGCAGTCCTCAGGGACAAGTGAACACTGAAGCTTTCTTT
CASSPQGQVNTEAFF
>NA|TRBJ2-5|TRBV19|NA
TGTGCCAGTAATACAGGGAACCAAGAGACCCAGTACTTC
CASNTGNQETQYF
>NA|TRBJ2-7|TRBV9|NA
TGTGCCAGCAGCGTAGGCGGCAGCCCCTACGAGCAGTACTTC
CASSVGGSPYEQYF
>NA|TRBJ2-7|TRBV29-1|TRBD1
TGCAGCGTTGCGGACAGGGGGGCCTACGAGCAGTACTTC
CSVADRGAYEQYF
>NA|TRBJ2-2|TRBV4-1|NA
TGCGCCAGCAGCGGGCAGGGCAACACCGGGGAGCTGTTTTTT
CASSGQGNTGELFF
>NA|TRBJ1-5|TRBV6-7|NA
TGTGCCAGCACTTTAAATCAGCCCCAGCATTTT
CASTLNQPQHF
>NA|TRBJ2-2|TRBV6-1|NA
TGTGCCAGCAGTGAAGTGAGAAAGACCGGGGAGCTGTTTTTT
CASSEVRKTGELFF
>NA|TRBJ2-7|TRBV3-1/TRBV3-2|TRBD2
TGTGCCAGCAGCCAGGCGGGAGTCCCTATCTACGAGCAGTACTTC
CASSQAGVPIYEQYF
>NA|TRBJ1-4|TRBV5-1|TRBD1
TGCGCCAGCAGCTTTGGACAGGGATACGAAAAACTGTTTTTT
CASSFGQGYEKLFF
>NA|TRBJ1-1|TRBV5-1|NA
TGCGCCAGCAGCTTGGGGGGCATGAACACTGAAGCTTTCTTT
CASSLGGMNTEAFF
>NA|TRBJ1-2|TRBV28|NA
TGTGCCAGCAGTTTAGGGGGCCCCTATGGCTACACCTTC
CASSLGGPYGYTF
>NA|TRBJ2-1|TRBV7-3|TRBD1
TGTGCCAGCAGCTTAAGGGGACAGCCCTACAATGAGCAGTTCTTC
CASSLRGQPYNEQFF
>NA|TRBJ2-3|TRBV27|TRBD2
TGTGCCAGCAGTCCCCTCCTAGCGGGAGGTATAGATACGCAGTATTTT
CASSPLLAGGIDTQYF
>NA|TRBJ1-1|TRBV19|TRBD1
TGTGCCAGTAGCCCCAGGGACAGGAACACTGAAGCTTTCTTT
CASSPRDRNTEAFF